Shown below are 21 T cell receptor beta chains from a single sample sequenced in a study of Ad26.COV2.S vaccination and SARS-CoV-2 variants. Treatment specified: 15 to 20 received Ad26.COV2.S at low or high dose, single or two shots; about five received placebo; per-sample allocation not given. The samples were gathered on day 63 after the first injection of vaccine or placebo. TCRdb keeps only in-frame clones here, not all; method: immunoSEQ multiplex PCR. Here the sample spans about 440,000 clones, about 92% being singletons. The sample in question was peripheral blood, obtained in a trial of Ad26.COV2.S vaccine versus placebo. Every receptor here comes from a person between 18 and 60 years old who received the Ad26.COV2.S COVID-19 vaccine or a placebo.

V gene TRBV9 combines with J gene TRBJ2-7; 8 positions match TRBD2. J gave up 12 bases and V 0 bases, and 8 bases lay outside the gene matches. There are 13 residues in the CDR3. Germline CDR1 SGDLS, CDR2 YYNGEE. CDR3 sequence (DNA): TGTGCCAGCAGCGTAGGTGGGACTAGTGAGGTGTACTTC. Translating gives CASSVGGTSEVYF.

This rearrangement joins TRBV9 to TRBJ2-7; D unresolved. Trimming took 4 bases from V and 3 from J, leaving 17 bases between them. CDR1 is SGDLS, CDR2 YYNGEE, per germline. There are 15 residues in the CDR3. Here the CDR3 DNA reads TGTGCCAGCAGCCCCCGGGCGGAAGCGAACTACGAGCAGTACTTC. Its protein product is CASSPRAEANYEQYF.

Details on this clone: The identical CDR3 is also encoded by other nucleotide sequences in the sample. Written as DNA, the CDR3 is TGTGCCAGCAGTTACGGGCCTAACACTGAAGCTTTCTTT. Translation gives CASSYGPNTEAFF. The chain joins TRBV6-2 or TRBV6-3 to TRBJ1-1, with D uncertain. The length of the CDR3 is 13 residues. Germline CDR1 MNHEY, CDR2 SVGEGT. V was trimmed by 2 bases and J by 2 bases, leaving 6 bases between them.

The rearrangement joins TRBV7-2 to TRBJ1-2; D is ambiguous. Germline loops: CDR1 SGHTA, CDR2 FQGNSA. The CDR3 runs to 12 residues. Trimming took off 1 base at V and 7 bases at J, with 7 bases between the two ends. The CDR3 loop reads CASSLGHGGYTF. CDR3 bases: TGTGCCAGCAGCTTAGGACATGGTGGCTACACCTTC.

This sequence joins TRBV6-5 and TRBJ2-7; 9 nucleotides match TRBD1. With 6 bases clipped from V and 6 bases from J, the junction kept 12 bases outside the gene matches. Germline V gene lookup returns CDR1 MNHEY and CDR2 SVGAGI. The CDR3 is made up of 15 amino acids. This chain's CDR3 is CASSGRDRVPREQYF. The CDR3, as DNA: TGTGCCAGCAGCGGCAGGGACAGGGTCCCCCGCGAGCAGTACTTC.

The chain recombines TRBV7-3 with TRBJ2-3; 10 nucleotides align to TRBD2. Germline trimming cut 5 bases from V and 1 base from J; bases unmatched to any gene: 18. The V gene's germline CDR1 is SGHTA and CDR2 FQGTGA. The CDR3 spans 20 residues. The DNA of the CDR3 is TGTGCCAGCAGCCCGTACGGGACTAGCGTTTCGGGCACCGGCACAGATACGCAGTATTTT. Translating it yields CASSPYGTSVSGTGTDTQYF.

With regard to this clone: Other DNA sequences in the same sample also yield this CDR3. The chain joins TRBV20-1 to TRBJ2-5; D is unclear. The CDR3 length is 9 residues. CDR1 DFQATT and CDR2 SNEGSKA come from the germline V gene (reference sequence). The ends were cut back, 5 bases at V and 5 bases at J, with 3 bases in the middle. The DNA of the CDR3 is TGCAGTGCTCCGGAGACCCAGTACTTC. Translation gives CSAPETQYF.

This chain links TRBV2 with TRBJ2-6, with D perhaps TRBD2 (6 bases). The CDR3 has 16 amino acids. V was trimmed by 8 bases and J by 0 bases, leaving 14 bases between them. Germline lookup yields CDR1 SNHLY and CDR2 FYNNEI. The DNA of the CDR3 is TGTGCCAGCGGAGGGAAGGGTAGCTCTGGGGCCAACGTCCTGACTTTC. Protein: CASGGKGSSGANVLTF.

The gene calls are TRBV18 and TRBJ1-2; 12 bases align to TRBD1. The CDR3 loop spans 14 amino acids. Trimming removed 3 bases from V and 8 bases from J; junction bases left unmatched: 4. Germline V gene data show CDR1 as KGHSH and CDR2 as LQKENI. Here the CDR3 reads CASSPGQGAGGYTF. CDR3 sequence (DNA): TGTGCCAGCTCACCGGGACAGGGGGCTGGGGGCTACACCTTC. Full variable domain (outside the CDR3, taken from reference TRBV18 and TRBJ1-2): NAGVMQNPRHLVRRRGQEARLRCSPMKGHSHVYWYRQLPEEGLKFMVYLQKENIIDESGMPKERFSAEFPKEGPSILRIQQVVRGDSAAYFCASSPGQGAGGYTFGSGTRLTVV.

The rearrangement links TRBV7-3 to TRBJ2-3; 10 positions match TRBD1. V was pared by 5 bases and J by 2 bases, with 4 bases of the junction left unmatched. The CDR3 loop spans 15 amino acids. The germline V gene has CDR1 SGHTA and CDR2 FQGTGA. This CDR3 reads CASSTGQGNTDTQYF. In DNA, the CDR3 is TGTGCCAGCAGCACGGGACAGGGGAACACAGATACGCAGTATTTT.

This chain links TRBV28 with TRBJ1-5; unclear D gene. Germline-derived CDR1 and CDR2 are MDHEN and SYDVKM. The CDR3 totals 17 residues. V lost 3 bases, J lost 0 bases, and 15 bases lay in between. CDR3 DNA sequence: TGTGCCAGCAGTTTGAGACGGGCTCGATATAGCAATCAGCCCCAGCATTTT. It translates to CASSLRRARYSNQPQHF.

This clone was recorded only once. This chain connects TRBV5-1 to TRBJ1-5; D not resolved. The V gene's germline CDR1 is SGHRS and CDR2 YFSETQ. V dropped 0 bases and J dropped 4 bases, with 11 bases sitting between them. The CDR3 runs 15 residues. CDR3 in DNA: TGCGCCAGCAGCTTGGACGGGCAGAGGAATCAGCCCCAGCATTTT. Protein sequence: CASSLDGQRNQPQHF.

In this sample, this clone turned up a few times. The J gene is TRBJ1-2, the V gene TRBV6-6; 7 nucleotides match TRBD1. Germline values: CDR1 MNHNY, CDR2 SVGAGI (reference sequence). V was clipped by 7 bases and J by 3 bases; unmatched bases: 5. This CDR3 spans 13 amino acids. CDR3 region: CASTDDRDYGYTF. The CDR3 DNA follows: TGTGCCAGCACCGATGACAGGGACTATGGCTACACCTTC.

The chain joins TRBV7-8 to TRBJ2-1, with 9 bases lining up with TRBD2. V dropped 3 bases and J dropped 2; count of bases not matched to a gene: 5. The CDR3 covers 16 residues. Looked up from germline, CDR1 is SGHVS and CDR2 is FQNEAQ. The CDR3 here is CASSLFRGRAYNEQFF. CDR3 DNA sequence: TGTGCCAGCAGCTTGTTCCGCGGGAGGGCCTACAATGAGCAGTTCTTC. Full variable domain (outside the CDR3, taken from reference TRBV7-8 and TRBJ2-1): GAGVSQSPRYKVAKRGQDVALRCDPISGHVSLFWYQQALGQGPEFLTYFQNEAQLDKSGLPSDRFFAERPEGSVSTLKIQRTQQEDSAVYLCASSLFRGRAYNEQFFGPGTRLTVL.

V is TRBV9 and J is TRBJ2-1; D uncertain. Between the trimmed V and J ends, which lost 3 bases and 3 bases, there was a span of 16 bases. Germline CDR1 is SGDLS and CDR2 is YYNGEE. The CDR3 sequence is 16 residues long. DNA for the CDR3: TGTGCCAGCAGCGCCCACGTGGGCGCGAGCTACAATGAGCAGTTCTTC. Protein sequence: CASSAHVGASYNEQFF.

This chain joins TRBV29-1 and TRBJ1-2; unclear D gene. V was shortened by 2 bases and J by 0 bases, with 4 bases between the two germline ends. The V gene's germline CDR1 is SQVTM and CDR2 ANQGSEA. The length of the CDR3 is 12 residues. The CDR3 is CSVEHANYGYTF. DNA of the CDR3: TGCAGCGTTGAACACGCTAACTATGGCTACACCTTC.

The J gene is TRBJ2-1, the V gene TRBV9, with D possibly being TRBD2 (5 bases). The CDR3 runs 15 residues. V lost 0 bases and J lost 8, with 15 bases in between. The germline V gene encodes CDR1 SGDLS and CDR2 YYNGEE. The chain's CDR3 is CASSVGPGSTDEQFF. The CDR3 DNA is TGTGCCAGCAGCGTAGGGCCGGGATCTACAGATGAGCAGTTCTTC.

The V call is TRBV5-5, the J call TRBJ2-3; D not certain. The V and J ends lost 2 bases and 2 bases respectively, with 3 bases between them. CDR1 and CDR2 from the germline V gene are SGHKS and YYEKEE (reference sequence). There are 12 residues in the CDR3. CDR3 in DNA: TGTGCCAGCAGCTTCAACACAGATACGCAGTATTTT. It yields the protein CASSFNTDTQYF.

This clone is a singleton in its sample. Additional DNA sequences in this sample encode the identical CDR3. The rearrangement links TRBV27 to TRBJ2-3; 11 bases line up with TRBD2. The CDR3 runs to 15 residues. Germline V gene sequence: CDR1 MNHEY, CDR2 SMNVEV (reference sequence). V was clipped by 3 bases and J by 2 bases; unmatched bases: 1. In DNA form, the CDR3 reads TGTGCCAGCAGTTTTAGCGGGAGGGTCACAGATACGCAGTATTTT. As protein: CASSFSGRVTDTQYF.

The rearrangement links TRBV2 to TRBJ2-7; 12 bases map to TRBD2. CDR3 length: 16 amino acids. The germline V gene has CDR1 SNHLY and CDR2 FYNNEI. V shed 6 bases and J 7 bases; nucleotides not matched to a gene: 13. CDR3 sequence: CASSVDLAGGPGEQYF. The CDR3, as DNA: TGTGCCAGCAGCGTCGACCTAGCGGGAGGGCCGGGTGAGCAGTACTTC. Full variable domain (rest looked up from reference TRBV2 and TRBJ2-7): EPEVTQTPSHQVTQMGQEVILRCVPISNHLYFYWYRQILGQKVEFLVSFYNNEISEKSEIFDDQFSVERPDGSNFTLKIRSTKLEDSAMYFCASSVDLAGGPGEQYFGPGTRLTVT.

V and J are TRBV6-6 and TRBJ1-4; TRBD1 might be the D (6 bases). The V end lost 6 bases, the J end lost 1 base, and 12 bases lay between the germline ends. CDR1 and CDR2 from the germline V gene are MNHNY and SVGAGI (reference sequence). There are 15 residues in the CDR3. The chain's CDR3 is CASRPPTGTNEKLFF. DNA for the CDR3: TGTGCCAGCAGACCACCGACAGGAACTAATGAAAAACTGTTTTTT.